The clone carrying this T cell receptor beta chain was found a few times. Its antigen is unidentified. This entry comes from a study of T cell repertoires in cytomegalovirus infection. Study-level information: A matching HLA type, together with CMV infection, was signaled by public TCR beta signatures.

Study results and caveats: The ex vivo response showed dominance by HLA-C-restricted CMV-specific TCR beta clonotypes. Frequencies of public TCR beta families were cumulated, and this identified carriers of CMV plus the relevant HLA.

Each CDR3 protein gets one entry after TCRdb re-called the reads with MiXCR. Found here are 200,000 or so distinct CDR3 sequences, approximately 19% of them singletons; the top ten hold 2.5% to 3%. The sequence came from a human donor in good health (CMV status not recorded). Some clones in this sample may be carry-over from other donors' samples. The sequencing input was PBMCs.

DNA for the CDR3: TGTGCCAGCAGTCTCAGCGGGAGTAAGTCCTACGAGCAGTACTTC. Protein sequence: CASSLSGSKSYEQYF. The chain combines TRBV7-9 with TRBJ2-7; 8 positions agree with TRBD2. Germline V gene lookup returns CDR1 SEHNR and CDR2 FQNEAQ (reference sequence). Trimming took 6 bases from V and 1 from J; bases not matched to a gene: 8. The CDR3 spans 15 residues.